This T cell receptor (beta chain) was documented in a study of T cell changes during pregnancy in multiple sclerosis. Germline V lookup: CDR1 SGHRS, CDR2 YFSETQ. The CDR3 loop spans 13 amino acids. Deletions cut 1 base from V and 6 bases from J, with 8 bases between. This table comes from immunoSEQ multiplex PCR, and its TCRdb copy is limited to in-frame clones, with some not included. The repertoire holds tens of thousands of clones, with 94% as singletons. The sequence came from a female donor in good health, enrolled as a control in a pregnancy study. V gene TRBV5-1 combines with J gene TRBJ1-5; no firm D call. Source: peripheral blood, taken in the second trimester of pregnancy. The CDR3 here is CASSLRSGQPQHF. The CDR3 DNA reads TGCGCCAGCAGCTTGAGATCCGGTCAGCCCCAGCATTTT.